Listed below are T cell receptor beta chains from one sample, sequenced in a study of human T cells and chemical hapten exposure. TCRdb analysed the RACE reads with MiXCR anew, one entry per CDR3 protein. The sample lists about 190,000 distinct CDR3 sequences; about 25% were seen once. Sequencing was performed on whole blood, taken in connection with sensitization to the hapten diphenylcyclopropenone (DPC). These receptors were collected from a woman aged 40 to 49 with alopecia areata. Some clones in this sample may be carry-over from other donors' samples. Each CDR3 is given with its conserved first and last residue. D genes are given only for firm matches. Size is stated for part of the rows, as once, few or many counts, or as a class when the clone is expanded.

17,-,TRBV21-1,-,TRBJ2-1,TGTGCCAGCAGCAAAGAGGCTAGCGGAGACCCTAACAATGAGCAGTTCTTC,CASSKEASGDPNNEQFF
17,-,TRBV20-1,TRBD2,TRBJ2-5,TGCAGTGCGGAACTAGCGGGAGGGGTGATACTCCAAGAGACCCAGTACTTC,CSAELAGGVILQETQYF
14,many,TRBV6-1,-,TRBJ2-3,TGTGCCAGCGCCCACACAGGGAGCACAGATACGCAGTATTTT,CASAHTGSTDTQYF
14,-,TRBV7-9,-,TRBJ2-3,TGTGCCAGCAGCTTCGCCGAGGGCCCAGATACGCAGTATTTT,CASSFAEGPDTQYF
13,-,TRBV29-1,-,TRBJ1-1,TGCAGCGTTATGACAGCATTAGGCACTGAAGCTTTCTTT,CSVMTALGTEAFF
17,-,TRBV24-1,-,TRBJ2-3,TGTGCCACCAGTGATTTTGTAGGACGGCGGGGCACAGATACGCAGTATTTT,CATSDFVGRRGTDTQYF
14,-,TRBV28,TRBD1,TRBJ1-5,TGTGCCAGCAGGAGGGGACAGATTAATCAGCCCCAGCATTTT,CASRRGQINQPQHF
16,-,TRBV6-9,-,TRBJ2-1,TGTGCCAGCAGTTGGGGGGCCCTAAAACTGAACAATGAGCAGTTCTTC,CASSWGALKLNNEQFF
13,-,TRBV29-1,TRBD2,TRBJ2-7,TGCAGCGGTCGAGCGGGAGGACGGACCGAGCAGTACTTC,CSGRAGGRTEQYF
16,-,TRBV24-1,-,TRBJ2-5,TGTGCCACCAGTGATTCCAGGGGTGACGTGCCTGAGACCCAGTACTTC,CATSDSRGDVPETQYF
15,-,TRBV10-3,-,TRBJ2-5,TGTGCCATCAGTGAGTCAAAGGGGGATCAAGAGACCCAGTACTTC,CAISESKGDQETQYF
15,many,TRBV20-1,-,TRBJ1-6,TGCAGTGCTAGAGACTTTGGTAGGGTCGGGTCACCCCTCCACTTT,CSARDFGRVGSPLHF
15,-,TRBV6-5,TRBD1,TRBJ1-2,TGTGCCAGCAGACGCCCGGGACAGGGGTTTTATGGCTACACCTTC,CASRRPGQGFYGYTF
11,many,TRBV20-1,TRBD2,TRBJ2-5,TGCAGTGCTTTAGCGGGTGGGACCCAGTACTTC,CSALAGGTQYF
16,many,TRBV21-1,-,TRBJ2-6,TGTGCCAGCAGCAGGTTCAGGGTATCTGGGGCCAACGTCCTGACTTTC,CASSRFRVSGANVLTF
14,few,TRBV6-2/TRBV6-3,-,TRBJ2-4,TGTGCCAGCAGTTACCGAGACTCCAAAAACATTCAGTACTTC,CASSYRDSKNIQYF
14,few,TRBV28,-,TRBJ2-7,TGTGCCAGCAGTTTGGGAACATCCGCCTACGAGCAGTACTTC,CASSLGTSAYEQYF
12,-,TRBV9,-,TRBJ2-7,TGTGCCAGCAGCCCGGGTCATTACGAGCAGTACTTC,CASSPGHYEQYF
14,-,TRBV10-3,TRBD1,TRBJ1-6,TGTGCCATCAGACTAGACAGGGATAATTCACCCCTCCACTTT,CAIRLDRDNSPLHF
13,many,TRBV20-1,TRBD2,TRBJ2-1,TGCAGCATTCCGGGAGGGTCCTACAATGAGCAGTTCTTC,CSIPGGSYNEQFF
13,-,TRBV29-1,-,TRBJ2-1,TGCAGCGTCGCCCCGGGGACCCACAATGAGCAGTTCTTC,CSVAPGTHNEQFF
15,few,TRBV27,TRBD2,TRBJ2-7,TGTGCCAGCAGTTACTCTAGCGGGAGTGGGTACGAGCAGTACTTC,CASSYSSGSGYEQYF
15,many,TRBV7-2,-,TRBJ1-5,TGTGCCAGCAGCTTAGACTCCTATGGTGATCAGCCCCAGCATTTT,CASSLDSYGDQPQHF
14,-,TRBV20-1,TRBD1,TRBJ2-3,TGCAGTGCACCCGGGACAGGGGGGGCAGATACGCAGTATTTT,CSAPGTGGADTQYF
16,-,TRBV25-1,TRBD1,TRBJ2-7,TGTGCCAGCAGTGACAACACGGCGACAGGGGAGTACGAGCAGTACTTC,CASSDNTATGEYEQYF
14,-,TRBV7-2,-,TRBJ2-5,TGTGCCAGCACCCCCGGGACCCTGGGTCAGACCCAGTACTTC,CASTPGTLGQTQYF
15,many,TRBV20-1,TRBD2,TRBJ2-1,TGCAGTGTCATCGCTGGCGGGAGGGGGACCGATGAGCAGTTCTTC,CSVIAGGRGTDEQFF
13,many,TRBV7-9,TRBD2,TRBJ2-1,TGTGCCAGCAGCCCAGCGGGAGCGGGTGAGCAGTTCTTC,CASSPAGAGEQFF
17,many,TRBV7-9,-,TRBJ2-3,TGTGCCAGCAGCTTAGCCCCCGGGCAGGCGACCCGTGATACGCAGTATTTT,CASSLAPGQATRDTQYF
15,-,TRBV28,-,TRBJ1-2,TGTGCCAGCAGTCCACCGAGGGACATTTGGAATGGCTACACCTTC,CASSPPRDIWNGYTF
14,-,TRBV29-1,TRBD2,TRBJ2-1,TGCAGCGCCCAACTAGCGGGGATATCCAATGAGCAGTTCTTC,CSAQLAGISNEQFF
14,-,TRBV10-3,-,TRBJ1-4,TGTGCCATCAGTCGTCAGGGCACTAATGAAAAACTGTTTTTT,CAISRQGTNEKLFF
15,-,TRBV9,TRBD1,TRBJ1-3,TGTGCCAGCAGCGTAGAGGGGGCGTCTGGAAACACCATATATTTT,CASSVEGASGNTIYF
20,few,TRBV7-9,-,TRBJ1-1,TGTGCCAGCAGCTTAGCCCGACTTCACGGACAGAGGGTACGAAACACTGAAGCTTTCTTT,CASSLARLHGQRVRNTEAFF
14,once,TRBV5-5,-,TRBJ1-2,TGTGCCAGCAGCTTGGGCCGCACGATCTATGGCTACACCTTC,CASSLGRTIYGYTF
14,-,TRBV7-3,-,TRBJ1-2,TGTGCCAGCAGCCCAGACAGAGACCCCTATGGCTACACCTTC,CASSPDRDPYGYTF
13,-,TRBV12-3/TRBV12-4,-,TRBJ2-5,TGTGCCAGCAGTAGGCTTTACCAAGAGACCCAGTACTTC,CASSRLYQETQYF
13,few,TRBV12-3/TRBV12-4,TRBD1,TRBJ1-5,TGTGCCAGCAGTTTGACAGGGGAGCAGCCCCAGCATTTT,CASSLTGEQPQHF
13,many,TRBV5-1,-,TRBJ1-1,TGCGCCAGCAGCGAATTTGTGAACACTGAAGCTTTCTTT,CASSEFVNTEAFF
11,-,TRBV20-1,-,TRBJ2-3,TGCAGTGCTCCCAAAACAGATACGCAGTATTTT,CSAPKTDTQYF
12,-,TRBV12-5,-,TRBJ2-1,TGTGCTAGTGCCTTATCAGATAATGAGCAGTTCTTC,CASALSDNEQFF
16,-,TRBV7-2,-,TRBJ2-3,TGTGCCAGCAGCGCCCAGGGGCGGGCCCCCACAGATACGCAGTATTTT,CASSAQGRAPTDTQYF
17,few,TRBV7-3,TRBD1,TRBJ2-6,TGTGCCAGCAGCTTACAAGGACAGGGGTCTGGGGCCAACGTCCTGACTTTC,CASSLQGQGSGANVLTF
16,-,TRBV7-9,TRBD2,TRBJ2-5,TGTGCCAGCAGTACCCCGACTAGCGCCATCCAAGAGACCCAGTACTTC,CASSTPTSAIQETQYF
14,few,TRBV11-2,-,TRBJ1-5,TGTGCCAGCAGCCCCAGAGATCGCAATCAGCCCCAGCATTTT,CASSPRDRNQPQHF
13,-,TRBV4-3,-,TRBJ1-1,TGCGCCAGCAGCCAAGACAGGGGCCATGAAGCTTTCTTT,CASSQDRGHEAFF
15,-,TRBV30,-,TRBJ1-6,TGTGCCTGGGGACCCGGGACGGACTATAATTCACCCCTCCACTTT,CAWGPGTDYNSPLHF
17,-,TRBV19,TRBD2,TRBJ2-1,TGTGCCAGTAGTATTAAGACTAGCGGGAGGCTGCTCAATGAGCAGTTCTTC,CASSIKTSGRLLNEQFF
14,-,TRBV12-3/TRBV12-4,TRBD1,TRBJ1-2,TGTGCCAGCAGTCTCCGGGGCAGGGGGTCTGGCTACACCTTC,CASSLRGRGSGYTF
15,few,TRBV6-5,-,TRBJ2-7,TGTGCCAGCAGTTACTCCCGACCGATCTCCTACGAGCAGTACTTC,CASSYSRPISYEQYF
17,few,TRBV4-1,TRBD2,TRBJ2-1,TGCGCCAGCAGCCAAGATGTAGGGACTAGCGGTTACAATGAGCAGTTCTTC,CASSQDVGTSGYNEQFF
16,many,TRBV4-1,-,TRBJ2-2,TGCGCCAGCAGCCAAGATCGAGGGGCAGACACCGGGGAGCTGTTTTTT,CASSQDRGADTGELFF
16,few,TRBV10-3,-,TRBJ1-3,TGTGCCATCAGTGGGGCGGACGGCACCTCTGGAAACACCATATATTTT,CAISGADGTSGNTIYF
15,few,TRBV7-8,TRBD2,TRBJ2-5,TGTGCCAGCAGCTTTAGCGGGAGGGCCGGGGAGACCCAGTACTTC,CASSFSGRAGETQYF
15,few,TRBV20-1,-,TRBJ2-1,TGCAGTGCTAGCTGGACGGGAGGGGGCTTGAACGAGCAGTTCTTC,CSASWTGGGLNEQFF